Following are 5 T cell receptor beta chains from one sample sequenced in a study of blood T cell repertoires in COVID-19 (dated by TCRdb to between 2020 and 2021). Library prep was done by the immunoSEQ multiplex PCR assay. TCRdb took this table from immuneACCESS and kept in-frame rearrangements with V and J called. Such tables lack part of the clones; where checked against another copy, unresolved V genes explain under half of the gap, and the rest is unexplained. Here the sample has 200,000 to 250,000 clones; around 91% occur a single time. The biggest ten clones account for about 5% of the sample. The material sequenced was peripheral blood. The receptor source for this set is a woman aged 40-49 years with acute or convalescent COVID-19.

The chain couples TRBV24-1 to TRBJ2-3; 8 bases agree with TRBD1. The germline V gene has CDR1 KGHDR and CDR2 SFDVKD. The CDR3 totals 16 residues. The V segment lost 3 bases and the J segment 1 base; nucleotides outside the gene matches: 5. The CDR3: CATSDPTGDGTDTQYF. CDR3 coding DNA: TGTGCCACCAGTGATCCGACAGGGGATGGCACAGATACGCAGTATTTT.

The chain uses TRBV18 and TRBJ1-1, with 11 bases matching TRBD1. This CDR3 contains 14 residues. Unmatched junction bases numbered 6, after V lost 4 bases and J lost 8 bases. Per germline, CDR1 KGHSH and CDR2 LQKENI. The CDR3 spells CASSRTGGQGEAFF. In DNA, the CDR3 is TGTGCCAGCTCACGGACAGGGGGCCAGGGCGAAGCTTTCTTT.

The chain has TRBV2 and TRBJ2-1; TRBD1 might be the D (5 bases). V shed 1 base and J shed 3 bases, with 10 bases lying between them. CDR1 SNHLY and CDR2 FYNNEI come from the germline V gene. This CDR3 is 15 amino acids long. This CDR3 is CASSEGGRVYNEQFF. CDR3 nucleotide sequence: TGTGCCAGCAGTGAAGGGGGCAGGGTCTACAATGAGCAGTTCTTC.

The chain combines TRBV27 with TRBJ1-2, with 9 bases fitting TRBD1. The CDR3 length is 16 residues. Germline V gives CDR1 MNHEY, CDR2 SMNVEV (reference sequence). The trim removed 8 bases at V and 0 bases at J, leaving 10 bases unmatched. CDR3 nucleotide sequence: TGTGCCAGCGCTCTCACAGGGGGCGCCGCTAACTATGGCTACACCTTC. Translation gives CASALTGGAANYGYTF.

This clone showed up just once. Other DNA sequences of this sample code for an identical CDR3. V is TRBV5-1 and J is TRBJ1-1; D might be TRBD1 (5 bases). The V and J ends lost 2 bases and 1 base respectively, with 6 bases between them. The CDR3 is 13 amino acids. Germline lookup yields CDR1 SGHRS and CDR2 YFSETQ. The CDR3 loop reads CASSFRGNTEAFF. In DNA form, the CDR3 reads TGCGCCAGCAGCTTTAGGGGGAACACTGAAGCTTTCTTT. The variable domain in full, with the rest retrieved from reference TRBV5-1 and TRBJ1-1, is KAGVTQTPRYLIKTRGQQVTLSCSPISGHRSVSWYQQTPGQGLQFLFEYFSETQRNKGNFPGRFSGRQFSNSRSEMNVSTLELGDSALYLCASSFRGNTEAFFGQGTRLTVV.